The rows below give T cell receptor beta chains drawn from one sample of a study of blood T cell repertoires in COVID-19. Profiled with immunoSEQ multiplex PCR; TCRdb holds only in-frame clones, not every one. The data hold 200,000 to 250,000 clones, with around 80% observed a single time. The sample taken for sequencing was PBMCs or T cells enriched from blood (not recorded which). These receptors originate from a man between 35 and 55 years old who had recovered from COVID-19. Each CDR3 is given with its conserved first and last residue. D genes are given only for firm matches. Only part of the rows carry a size: once, few, many, or a class if the clone is expanded.

clone_size j_call v_call d_call cdr3_aa cdr3_nt
- TRBJ1-1 TRBV5-4 - CASSSGRGTEAFF TGTGCCAGCAGCTCGGGGAGGGGCACTGAAGCTTTCTTT
- TRBJ2-6 TRBV19 - CASRPRGSGANVLTF TGTGCCAGTAGGCCTCGGGGTTCTGGGGCCAACGTCCTGACTTTC
- TRBJ1-2 TRBV11-2 - CASSPSGSNYGYTF TGTGCCAGCAGCCCTTCCGGGTCGAACTATGGCTACACCTTC
few TRBJ2-3 TRBV28 - CASRGTTDTQYF TGTGCCAGCCGGGGGACCACAGATACGCAGTATTTT
once TRBJ1-3 TRBV30 TRBD1 CAWAPGQGGNTIYF TGTGCCTGGGCCCCGGGACAGGGAGGAAACACCATATATTTT
- TRBJ1-1 TRBV12-3/TRBV12-4 - CASSPNGDTEAFF TGTGCCAGCAGCCCTAACGGGGACACTGAAGCTTTCTTT
- TRBJ1-5 TRBV9 - CASSVSVRSTSDQPQHF TGTGCCAGCAGCGTATCAGTGCGGAGCACGTCCGATCAGCCCCAGCATTTT
- TRBJ2-7 TRBV28 TRBD2 CASSFPLSSGGNYEQYF TGTGCCAGCAGTTTTCCCCTGTCTAGCGGGGGAAACTACGAGCAGTACTTC
- TRBJ1-1 TRBV7-9 - CASSVKMNTEAFF TGTGCCAGCAGCGTCAAAATGAACACTGAAGCTTTCTTT
- TRBJ2-5 TRBV19 - CASSIARSETQYF TGTGCCAGTAGTATTGCCCGGTCGGAGACCCAGTACTTC
- TRBJ2-1 TRBV2 TRBD2 CASSTLRTSYNEQFF TGTGCCAGCAGCACCTTGCGGACTAGCTACAATGAGCAGTTCTTC
- TRBJ2-2 TRBV4-2 - CASSQGQNTGELFF TGTGCCAGCAGCCAAGGACAGAACACCGGGGAGCTGTTTTTT
- TRBJ1-2 TRBV7-3 - CASSLVAGVDGYTF TGTGCCAGCAGCTTAGTGGCAGGGGTCGATGGCTACACCTTC
- TRBJ2-5 TRBV25-1 TRBD2 CASSPVRGDRETQYF TGTGCCAGCAGTCCGGTGCGGGGGGATCGGGAGACCCAGTACTTC
- TRBJ2-3 TRBV28 TRBD2 CASSTRLAGVEDTQYF TGTGCCAGCAGTACTAGACTAGCGGGAGTGGAAGATACGCAGTATTTT
- TRBJ1-4 TRBV4-2 - CASSPGRANEKLFF TGTGCCAGCAGCCCGGGGAGGGCTAATGAAAAACTGTTTTTT
- TRBJ2-5 TRBV9 - CASSVKGAGAAQETQYF TGTGCCAGCAGCGTTAAAGGGGCGGGGGCCGCTCAAGAGACCCAGTACTTC
- TRBJ1-2 TRBV7-9 - CASSSRGGYGYTF TGTGCCAGCAGCTCGCGGGGCGGTTATGGCTACACCTTC
- TRBJ2-5 TRBV7-2 TRBD1 CASSLAGPGQGYQETQYF TGTGCCAGCAGCTTAGCGGGACCGGGACAGGGCTACCAAGAGACCCAGTACTTC
few TRBJ2-3 TRBV10-1 - CASSSSTDTQYF TGCGCCAGCAGTTCTAGCACAGATACGCAGTATTTT
- TRBJ1-5 TRBV4-1 TRBD1 CASSLRGQGGQPQHF TGCGCCAGCAGCCTCAGAGGGCAGGGGGGCCAGCCCCAGCATTTT
few TRBJ2-7 TRBV30 - CARRDFSSYEQYF TGTGCCAGAAGGGACTTTAGCTCCTACGAGCAGTACTTC
- TRBJ2-5 TRBV5-1 - CASSLELGETQYF TGCGCCAGCAGCTTGGAACTCGGGGAGACCCAGTACTTC
- TRBJ2-2 TRBV11-2 TRBD1 CASSLRTGGSGELFF TGTGCCAGCAGCCTCCGGACAGGGGGCTCCGGGGAGCTGTTTTTT
- TRBJ2-1 TRBV18 - CASSPGGYYNEQFF TGTGCCAGCTCACCGGGAGGTTACTACAATGAGCAGTTCTTC
- TRBJ1-6 TRBV4-3 TRBD1 CASSHGTGANSPLHF TGCGCCAGCAGCCACGGTACAGGGGCAAATTCACCCCTCCACTTT
- TRBJ2-7 TRBV5-1 - CASSGGGAAYEQYF TGCGCCAGCTCAGGTGGGGGGGCCGCCTACGAGCAGTACTTC
- TRBJ2-1 TRBV7-3 TRBD1 CASSLTRTGGFF TGTGCCAGCAGCTTAACAAGGACAGGGGGGTTCTTC
- TRBJ2-3 TRBV5-1 TRBD2 CASSWTSGGAADTQYF TGCGCCAGCAGCTGGACTAGCGGGGGGGCAGCAGATACGCAGTATTTT
few TRBJ1-6 TRBV27 - CASSITRPGTGSPLHF TGTGCCAGCAGTATAACGAGGCCGGGAACTGGATCACCCCTCCACTTT
- TRBJ1-2 TRBV7-2 - CASSSRLNYGYTF TGTGCCAGCAGCTCCCGACTCAACTATGGCTACACCTTC
- TRBJ2-3 TRBV30 - CAKRQFSTDTQYF TGTGCCAAGCGGCAGTTCAGCACAGATACGCAGTATTTT
- TRBJ2-1 TRBV5-1 TRBD2 CASSGLSGASYNEQFF TGCGCCAGCAGCGGCCTGAGCGGGGCATCCTACAATGAGCAGTTCTTC
- TRBJ2-7 TRBV6-2/TRBV6-3 - CASSLDSYEQYF TGTGCCAGCAGCCTTGACAGCTACGAGCAGTACTTC
- TRBJ2-2 TRBV28 - CASSLSGVTGELFF TGTGCCAGCAGTTTATCAGGGGTCACCGGGGAGCTGTTTTTT
- TRBJ2-1 TRBV10-1 TRBD2 CASSEAGEYNEQFF TGCGCCAGCAGTGAGGCGGGAGAGTACAATGAGCAGTTCTTC
- TRBJ2-3 TRBV5-5 TRBD2 CASSRLADTDTQYF TGTGCCAGCAGCCGACTAGCGGACACAGATACGCAGTATTTT
few TRBJ1-1 TRBV24-1 TRBD1 CATSGTGYTEAFF TGTGCCACCAGTGGGACAGGGTATACTGAAGCTTTCTTT
- TRBJ2-7 TRBV28 - CASSKGDSYEQYF TGTGCCAGCAGTAAAGGGGACTCCTACGAGCAGTACTTC
- TRBJ2-1 TRBV2 TRBD2 CATFGTSGYNEQFF TGTGCCACCTTTGGGACTAGCGGCTACAATGAGCAGTTCTTC
- TRBJ2-1 TRBV3-1/TRBV3-2 TRBD2 CASSPTSGGDAQFF TGTGCCAGCAGCCCCACTAGCGGGGGAGATGCGCAGTTCTTC
- TRBJ2-1 TRBV9 - CASSVGPTTLSFYNEQFF TGTGCCAGCAGCGTAGGCCCCACGACTTTATCGTTCTACAATGAGCAGTTCTTC
- TRBJ1-6 TRBV25-1 TRBD1 CASKSGTGVSPLHF TGTGCCAGCAAATCCGGGACAGGCGTATCACCCCTCCACTTT
- TRBJ2-7 TRBV29-1 TRBD2 CSVGGLAGGPTAEQYF TGCAGCGTTGGTGGGTTAGCGGGAGGCCCTACGGCCGAGCAGTACTTC
- TRBJ1-2 TRBV19 TRBD1 CASMPKGQGAYGYTF TGTGCCAGTATGCCAAAAGGACAGGGGGCGTATGGCTACACCTTC
- TRBJ2-3 TRBV11-2 - CASTPPGTDTQYF TGTGCCAGCACCCCCCCGGGAACAGATACGCAGTATTTT
- TRBJ2-3 TRBV3-1/TRBV3-2 TRBD2 CASSQRSGGADTQYF TGTGCCAGCAGCCAGAGAAGCGGGGGGGCGGATACGCAGTATTTT
- TRBJ1-1 TRBV19 TRBD1 CASSHRGAEAFF TGTGCCAGTAGCCACAGGGGAGCTGAAGCTTTCTTT
- TRBJ1-2 TRBV19 TRBD1 CASRRQGSGDGYTF TGTGCCAGTAGGAGACAGGGCTCTGGGGATGGCTACACCTTC
- TRBJ2-2 TRBV19 TRBD1 CASSAPRDRQYTGELFF TGTGCCAGTAGTGCCCCTCGGGACAGGCAATACACCGGGGAGCTGTTTTTT
- TRBJ2-5 TRBV5-1 - CASSRGQETQYF TGCGCCAGCAGTAGGGGTCAAGAGACCCAGTACTTC
- TRBJ1-6 TRBV6-2/TRBV6-3 TRBD1 CASSFGQVRSPLHF TGTGCCAGCAGTTTCGGACAGGTCCGGTCACCCCTCCACTTT
- TRBJ2-6 TRBV10-3 - CAISGRELDSGANVLTF TGTGCCATCAGTGGGAGAGAATTAGACTCTGGGGCCAACGTCCTGACTTTC
few TRBJ1-1 TRBV5-8 - CASTFDRMNTEAFF TGTGCCAGCACCTTTGACAGGATGAACACTGAAGCTTTCTTT
- TRBJ1-5 TRBV7-6 - CASSLPLGTQHF TGTGCCAGCAGCCTGCCCCTCGGGACCCAGCATTTT
- TRBJ1-6 TRBV3-1/TRBV3-2 TRBD1 CASSQVHRGHSPLHF TGTGCCAGCAGCCAAGTACACAGGGGGCATTCACCCCTCCACTTT
few TRBJ1-2 TRBV5-1 - CASSLDTEGYGYTF TGCGCCAGCAGCTTGGATACAGAGGGCTATGGCTACACCTTC